The entry below gives a single T cell receptor beta chain sequence along with its context. A few counts support this clonotype. No cognate antigen has been identified for it. Base-call qualities are not available, and no considerably larger clone is one nucleotide away. The sample is drawn from a study of T-cell reconstitution after alpha-beta-depleted transplantation in children (dated by TCRdb to about 2016). Turning to the overall study: Using TCR repertoire profiling, the study followed T-cell immune reconstitution in a quantitative way in children after TCRalphabeta/CD19-depleted allogeneic hematopoietic cell transplantation.

General conclusions and limits of the study: Over subsequent months, a decline in hyperexpanded clone frequencies was noted, and after one year, T-cell counts and TCRbeta diversity were mostly ascribed to newly produced T cells. In some patients, high TCRbeta diversity at day 60 was attributed to recipient T cells and intrathymic progenitors that had survived conditioning. The apparently early recovery of alphabetaT-cell counts about two months after transplant reportedly depended on only several hundred rapidly expanded clones that came from non-depleted graft cells.

The CDR3 covers 14 residues, taking in both the cysteine and the phenylalanine. Left in the record is the CDR3 DNA by itself, 42 bases read in frame from the first base. Per the germline V gene (reference sequence), LNHNV is the CDR1 and YYDKDF is the CDR2. The junction carries 19 bases between V and J, which are trimmed by 6 bases and 11 bases respectively. The meaning of the sample's treatment or condition label: allogeneic hematopoietic cell transplantation with graft depleted of TCRalphabeta T cells and CD19 B cells. Transplant recipients were children who received TCRalphabeta/CD19-depleted allogeneic hematopoietic cell grafts. The library was produced with PCR. The instrument given in TCRdb is Illumina HiSeq 2500. To normalize quantification of the TCRbeta repertoire, the TCR libraries were built with molecular barcoding that relied on unique molecular identifiers. The public sequencing data were trimmed at Q25 with fastp and processed into clonotypes with MiXCR by TCRdb, which kept only in-frame beta chains. Identical CDR3 protein sequences are pooled into one entry, listed with their most common genes and DNA. The sample records around 700,000 distinct CDR3 sequences, around 13% of which are singletons. Together, the top ten hold 0.79% of the sample.

The TCR was taken from a girl aged 2-15 years with congenital amegakaryocytic thrombocytopenia, due to receive a stem cell transplant. Source: PBMCs, taken before TCRalphabeta/CD19-depleted stem cell transplant. The rearranged segments are TRBV15 and TRBJ2-2; the D gene is perhaps TRBD1, from 6 matching bases. DNA sequence: TGTGCCACCAGGGCCTACAGGGACCCCGATGAGCTGTTTTTT. Its coded protein is CATRAYRDPDELFF.